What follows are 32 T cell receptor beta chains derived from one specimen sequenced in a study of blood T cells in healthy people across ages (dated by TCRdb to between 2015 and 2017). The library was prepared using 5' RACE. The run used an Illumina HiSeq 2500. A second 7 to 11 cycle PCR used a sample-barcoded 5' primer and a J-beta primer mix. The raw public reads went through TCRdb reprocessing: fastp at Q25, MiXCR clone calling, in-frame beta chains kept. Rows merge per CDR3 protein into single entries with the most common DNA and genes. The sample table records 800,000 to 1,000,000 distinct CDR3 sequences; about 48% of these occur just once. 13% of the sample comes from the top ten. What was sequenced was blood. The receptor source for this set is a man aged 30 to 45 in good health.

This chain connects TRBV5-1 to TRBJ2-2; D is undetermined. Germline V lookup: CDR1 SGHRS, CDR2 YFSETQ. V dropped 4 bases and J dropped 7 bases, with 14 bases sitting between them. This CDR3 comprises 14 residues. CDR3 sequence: CASSQGRHNGELFF. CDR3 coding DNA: TGCGCCAGCAGCCAAGGCAGGCATAACGGGGAGCTGTTTTTT.

The CDR3, as DNA: TGTGCCAGCAGTTACTCGAGTCCCGGACGGACCTACGAGCAGTACTTC. It codes for CASSYSSPGRTYEQYF. The chain has TRBV6-2 or TRBV6-3 and TRBJ2-7; D is undetermined. Trimming shortened V by 0 bases and J by 2 bases, and 14 bases separated the two germline ends. CDR1 MNHEY and CDR2 SVGEGT come from the germline V gene. This CDR3 region has 16 residues.

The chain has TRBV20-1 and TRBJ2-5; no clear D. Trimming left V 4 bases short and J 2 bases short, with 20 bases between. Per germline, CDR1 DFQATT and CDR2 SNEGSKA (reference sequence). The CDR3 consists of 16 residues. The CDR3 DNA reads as TGCAGTGCTACCACGGCGGCCGCAGTGAATCAAGAGACCCAGTACTTC. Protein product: CSATTAAAVNQETQYF.

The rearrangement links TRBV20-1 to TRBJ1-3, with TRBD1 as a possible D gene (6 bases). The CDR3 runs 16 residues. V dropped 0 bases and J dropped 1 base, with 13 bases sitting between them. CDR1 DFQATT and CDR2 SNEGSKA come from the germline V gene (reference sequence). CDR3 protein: CSARDPLQGSGNTIYF. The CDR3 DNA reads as TGCAGTGCTAGAGACCCCTTACAGGGATCTGGAAACACCATATATTTT.

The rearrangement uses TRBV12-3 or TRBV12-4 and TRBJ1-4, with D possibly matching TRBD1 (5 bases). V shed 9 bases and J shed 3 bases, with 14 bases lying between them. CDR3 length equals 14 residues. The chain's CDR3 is CASTQGSANEKLFF. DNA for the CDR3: TGTGCCAGTACTCAGGGTAGCGCTAATGAAAAACTGTTTTTT.

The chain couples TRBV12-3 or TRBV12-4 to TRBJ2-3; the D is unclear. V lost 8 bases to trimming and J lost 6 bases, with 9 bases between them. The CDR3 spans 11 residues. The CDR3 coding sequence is TGTGCCAGCCACACATTGGATACGCAGTATTTT. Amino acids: CASHTLDTQYF.

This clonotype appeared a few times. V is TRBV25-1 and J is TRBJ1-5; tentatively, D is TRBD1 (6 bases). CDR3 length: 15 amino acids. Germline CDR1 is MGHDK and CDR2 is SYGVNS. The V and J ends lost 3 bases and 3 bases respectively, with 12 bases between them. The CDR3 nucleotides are TGTGCCAGCAGTGAGGGGGCGGGATTCAATCAGCCCCAGCATTTT. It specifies CASSEGAGFNQPQHF.

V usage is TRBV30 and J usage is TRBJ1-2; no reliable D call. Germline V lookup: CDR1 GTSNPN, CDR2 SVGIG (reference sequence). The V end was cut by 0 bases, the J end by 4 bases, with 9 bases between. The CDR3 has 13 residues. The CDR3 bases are TGTGCCTGGAGTGTACAACTAAGCTATGGCTACACCTTC. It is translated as CAWSVQLSYGYTF. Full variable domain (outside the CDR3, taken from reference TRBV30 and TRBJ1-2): SQTIHQWPATLVQPVGSPLSLECTVEGTSNPNLYWYRQAAGRGLQLLFYSVGIGQISSEVPQNLSASRPQDRQFILSSKKLLLSDSGFYLCAWSVQLSYGYTFGSGTRLTVV.

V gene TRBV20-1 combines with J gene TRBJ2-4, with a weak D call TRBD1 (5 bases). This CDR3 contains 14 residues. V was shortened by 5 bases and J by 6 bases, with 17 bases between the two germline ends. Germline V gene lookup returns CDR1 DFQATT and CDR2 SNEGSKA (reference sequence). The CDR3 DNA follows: TGCAGTGCTGGCCCCCAGGGTGGTGGAAACATTCAGTACTTC. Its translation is CSAGPQGGGNIQYF.

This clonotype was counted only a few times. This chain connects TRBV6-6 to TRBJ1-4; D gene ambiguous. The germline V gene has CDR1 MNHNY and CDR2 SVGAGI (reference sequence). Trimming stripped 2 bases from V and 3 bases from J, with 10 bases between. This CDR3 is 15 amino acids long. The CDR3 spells CASSYRGRSNEKLFF. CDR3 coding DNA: TGTGCCAGCAGTTACCGTGGGAGGTCTAATGAAAAACTGTTTTTT.

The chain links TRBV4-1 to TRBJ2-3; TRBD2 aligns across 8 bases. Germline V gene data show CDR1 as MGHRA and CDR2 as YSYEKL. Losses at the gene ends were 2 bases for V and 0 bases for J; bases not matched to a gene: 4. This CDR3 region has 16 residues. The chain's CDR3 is CASSQTGTSSTDTQYF. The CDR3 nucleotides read TGCGCCAGCAGCCAAACCGGGACTAGTAGCACAGATACGCAGTATTTT.

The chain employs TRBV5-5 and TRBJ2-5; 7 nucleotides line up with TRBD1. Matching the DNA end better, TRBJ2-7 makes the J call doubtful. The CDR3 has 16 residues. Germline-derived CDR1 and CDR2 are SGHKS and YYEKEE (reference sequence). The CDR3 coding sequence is TGTGCCAGCAGCTCGTCACAGGGGCTCAGTGATTACGAGCAGTACTTC. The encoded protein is CASSSSQGLSDYEQYF.

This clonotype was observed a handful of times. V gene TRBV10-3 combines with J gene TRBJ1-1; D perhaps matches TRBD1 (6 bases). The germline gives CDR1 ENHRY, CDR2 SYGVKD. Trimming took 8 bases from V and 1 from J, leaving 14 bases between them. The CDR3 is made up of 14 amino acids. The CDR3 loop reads CAIRQDTQNTEAFF. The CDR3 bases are TGTGCCATCCGACAGGACACCCAGAACACTGAAGCTTTCTTT.

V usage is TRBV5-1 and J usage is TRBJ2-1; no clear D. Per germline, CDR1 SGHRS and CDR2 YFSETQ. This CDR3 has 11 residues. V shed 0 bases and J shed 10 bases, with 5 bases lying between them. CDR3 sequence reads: CASSLAKEQFF. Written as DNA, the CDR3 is TGCGCCAGCAGCTTGGCCAAGGAGCAGTTCTTC.

The CDR3 DNA reads as TGTGCCAGCAGCCAAGAGGGCAGACCCCTCCACTTT. Protein sequence: CASSQEGRPLHF. The rearrangement links TRBV3-1 to TRBJ1-6, with unresolved D. Germline CDR1 reads LGHDT; CDR2 reads YNNKEL (reference sequence). The CDR3 has 12 amino acids. V was trimmed by 0 bases and J by 12 bases, leaving 6 bases between them.

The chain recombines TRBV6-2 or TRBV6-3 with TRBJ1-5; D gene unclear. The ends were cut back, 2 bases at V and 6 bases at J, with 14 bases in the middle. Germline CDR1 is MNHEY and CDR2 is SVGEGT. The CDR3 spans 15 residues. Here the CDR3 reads CASSYPGSASQPQHF. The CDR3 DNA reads TGTGCCAGCAGTTACCCGGGGTCCGCCAGTCAGCCCCAGCATTTT.

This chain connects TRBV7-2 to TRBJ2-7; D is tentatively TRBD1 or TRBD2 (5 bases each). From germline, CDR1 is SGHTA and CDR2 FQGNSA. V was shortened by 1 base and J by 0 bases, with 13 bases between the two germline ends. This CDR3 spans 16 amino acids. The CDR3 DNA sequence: TGTGCCAGCAGCTTAGTAGCAGGGAGTACCTCCTACGAGCAGTACTTC. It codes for CASSLVAGSTSYEQYF.

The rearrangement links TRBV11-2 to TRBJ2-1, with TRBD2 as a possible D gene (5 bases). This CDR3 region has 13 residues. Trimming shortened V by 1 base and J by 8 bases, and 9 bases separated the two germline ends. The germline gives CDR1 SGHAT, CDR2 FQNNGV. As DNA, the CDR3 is TGTGCCAGCAGCTTAGGTACCGGGGATGAGCAGTTCTTC. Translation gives CASSLGTGDEQFF. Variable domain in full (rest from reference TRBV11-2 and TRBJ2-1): EAGVAQSPRYKIIEKRQSVAFWCNPISGHATLYWYQQILGQGPKLLIQFQNNGVVDDSQLPKDRFSAERLKGVDSTLKIQPAKLEDSAVYLCASSLGTGDEQFFGPGTRLTVL.

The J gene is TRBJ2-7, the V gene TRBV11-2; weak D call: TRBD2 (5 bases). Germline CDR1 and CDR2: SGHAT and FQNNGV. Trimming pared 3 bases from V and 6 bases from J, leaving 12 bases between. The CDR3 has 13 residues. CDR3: CASSFPGLGEQYF. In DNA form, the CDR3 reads TGTGCCAGCAGCTTTCCGGGGTTAGGCGAGCAGTACTTC.

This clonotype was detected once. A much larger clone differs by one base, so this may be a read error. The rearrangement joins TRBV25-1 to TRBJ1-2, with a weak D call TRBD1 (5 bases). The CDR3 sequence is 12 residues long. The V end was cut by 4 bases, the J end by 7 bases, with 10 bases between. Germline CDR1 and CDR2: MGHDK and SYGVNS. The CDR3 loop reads CASSGAGIGYTF. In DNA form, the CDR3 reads TGTGCCAGCAGTGGGGCAGGGATTGGCTACACCTTC.

Here the CDR3 reads CASSYSAAGGPHNEQFF. The CDR3 DNA reads TGTGCCAGCAGTTACTCTGCGGCGGGGGGGCCTCACAATGAGCAGTTCTTC. The chain joins TRBV6-5 to TRBJ2-1; the match to TRBD2 covers 9 bases. Germline-derived CDR1 and CDR2 are MNHEY and SVGAGI. The CDR3 loop spans 17 amino acids. After removal of 0 bases from V and 5 bases from J, the junction contained 8 bases not matched to a gene.

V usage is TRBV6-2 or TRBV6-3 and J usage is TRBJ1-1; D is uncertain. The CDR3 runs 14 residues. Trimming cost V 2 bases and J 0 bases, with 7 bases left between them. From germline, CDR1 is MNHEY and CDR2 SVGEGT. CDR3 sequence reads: CASSYARLNTEAFF. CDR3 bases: TGTGCCAGCAGTTACGCCCGGTTGAACACTGAAGCTTTCTTT.

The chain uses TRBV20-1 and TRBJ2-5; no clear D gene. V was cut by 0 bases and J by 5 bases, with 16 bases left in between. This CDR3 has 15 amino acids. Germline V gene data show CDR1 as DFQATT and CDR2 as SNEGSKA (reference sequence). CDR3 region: CSARDRGGRRETQYF. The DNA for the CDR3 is TGCAGTGCTAGAGATAGAGGCGGACGCCGGGAGACCCAGTACTTC.

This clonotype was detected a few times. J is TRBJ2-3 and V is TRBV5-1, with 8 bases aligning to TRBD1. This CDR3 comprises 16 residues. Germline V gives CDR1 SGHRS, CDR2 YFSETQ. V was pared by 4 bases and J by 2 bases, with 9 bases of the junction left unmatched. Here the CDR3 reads CASSIGQGTFTDTQYF. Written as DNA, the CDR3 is TGCGCCAGCAGCATTGGACAGGGCACCTTCACAGATACGCAGTATTTT.

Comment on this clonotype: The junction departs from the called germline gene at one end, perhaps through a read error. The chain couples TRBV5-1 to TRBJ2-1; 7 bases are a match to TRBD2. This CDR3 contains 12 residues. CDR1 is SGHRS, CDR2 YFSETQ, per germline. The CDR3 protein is CAGSLERGPLFF. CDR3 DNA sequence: TGCGCCGGCAGCTTGGAGCGGGGTCCACTGTTCTTC.

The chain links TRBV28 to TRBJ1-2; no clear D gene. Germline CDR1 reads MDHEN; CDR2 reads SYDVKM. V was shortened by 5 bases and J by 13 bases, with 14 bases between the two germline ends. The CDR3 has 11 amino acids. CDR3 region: CASSPRETLTF. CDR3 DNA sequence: TGTGCCAGCAGTCCCCGGGAAACGCTCACCTTC.

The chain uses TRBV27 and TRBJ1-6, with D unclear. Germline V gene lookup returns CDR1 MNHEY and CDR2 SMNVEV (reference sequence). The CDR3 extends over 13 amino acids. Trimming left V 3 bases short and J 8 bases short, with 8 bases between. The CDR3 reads CASSLAGHSPLHF. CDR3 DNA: TGTGCCAGCAGTTTGGCGGGCCATTCACCCCTCCACTTT.

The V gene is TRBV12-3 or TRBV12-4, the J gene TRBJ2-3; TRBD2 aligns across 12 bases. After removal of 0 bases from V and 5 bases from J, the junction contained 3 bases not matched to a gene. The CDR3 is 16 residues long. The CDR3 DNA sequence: TGTGCCAGCAGTTTAGCGCTAGCGGGGGGGCAAGATACGCAGTATTTT. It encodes CASSLALAGGQDTQYF.

The CDR3 sequence: CASSQTSGSGSNEQFF. The CDR3 coding sequence is TGCGCCAGCAGCCAAACTAGCGGGAGTGGGAGCAATGAGCAGTTCTTC. The chain is built from TRBV5-1 and TRBJ2-1, with 11 bases aligning to TRBD2. This CDR3 is built from 16 residues. CDR1 is SGHRS and CDR2 is YFSETQ in the germline V gene. V shed 4 bases and J 6 bases; nucleotides not matched to a gene: 9.

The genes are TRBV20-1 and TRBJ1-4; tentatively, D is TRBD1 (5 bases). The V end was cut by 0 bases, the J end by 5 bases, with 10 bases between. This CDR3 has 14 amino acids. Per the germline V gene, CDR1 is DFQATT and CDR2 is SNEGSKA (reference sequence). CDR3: CSARDSSGNEKLFF. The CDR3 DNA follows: TGCAGTGCTAGAGACTCGTCAGGGAATGAAAAACTGTTTTTT.

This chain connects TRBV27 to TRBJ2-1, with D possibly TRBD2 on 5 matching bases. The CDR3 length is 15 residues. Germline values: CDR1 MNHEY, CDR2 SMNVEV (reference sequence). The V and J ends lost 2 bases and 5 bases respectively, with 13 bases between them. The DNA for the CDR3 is TGTGCCAGCAGTTTAGAGCGAGCGGCCAACAATGAGCAGTTCTTC. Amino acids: CASSLERAANNEQFF.

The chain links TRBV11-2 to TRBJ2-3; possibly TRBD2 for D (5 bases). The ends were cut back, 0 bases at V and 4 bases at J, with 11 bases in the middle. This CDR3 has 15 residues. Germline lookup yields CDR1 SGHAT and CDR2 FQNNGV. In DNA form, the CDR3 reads TGTGCCAGCAGCTTAGAACCCGGGGAACCAGATACGCAGTATTTT. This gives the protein CASSLEPGEPDTQYF.